Given below is one TCR beta chain in context. This sample was taken from a study of blood T cell repertoires in COVID-19. Study context: The cDNA or gDNA used as material had been derived from T cells, B-cell-depleted T cells, or PBMCs.

Original analysis: Reference gene primers were amplified, and this amplification served to estimate nucleated cell counts. Sequencing used immunoSEQ multiplex PCR; TCRdb keeps in-frame clones, though not all of them. V, J and clone size are those of that table, while D and trimming were read from the DNA. The table lists roughly 200,000 clones, approximately 90% of them singletons. The CDR3 runs 13 residues. Trimming removed 6 bases from V and 0 bases from J; junction bases left unmatched: 2. Germline CDR1 is SQVTM and CDR2 is ANQGSEA. The TCR originated in a woman aged 25 to 39 with active or convalescent COVID-19. The source material was peripheral blood. The J gene is TRBJ2-7, the V gene TRBV29-1; 10 bases match TRBD1. DNA of the CDR3: TGCAGCGTCTGGACAGGGGGCTCCTACGAGCAGTACTTC. Its translation: CSVWTGGSYEQYF.